This T cell receptor (beta chain) was sequenced in a study of cytomegalovirus exposure and HLA in healthy donors. Study-wide results and caveats: Later work associated over 15,000 TCR beta sequences with HLA alleles at 0.05 false discovery rate. The authors assumed roughly uniform sequencing depth across donors for presence/absence analyses.

A note on this clone: Its antigen remains unidentified.

A multiplex PCR was run with 60 Vbeta primers and 13 Jbeta primers. TCRdb keeps only in-frame clones here, not all; method: immunoSEQ multiplex PCR. The sample shows some 200,000 clones, about 77% of them seen only once. Germline V CDR1 and CDR2: MDHEN, SYDVKM. There are 14 residues in the CDR3. Germline trimming cut 6 bases from V and 4 bases from J; bases unmatched to any gene: 1. Sequences were obtained from PBMCs. This clonotype originated in a woman aged 25 to 45 in good health and CMV-seronegative. The chain employs TRBV28 and TRBJ2-1; 12 bases agree with TRBD2. The CDR3 DNA reads as TGTGCCAGCAGGGGGACTAGCGGGTACAATGAGCAGTTCTTC. This codes for CASRGTSGYNEQFF.